Given below is one T cell receptor (beta chain) in context. The table came from immunoSEQ multiplex PCR; TCRdb's copy has only in-frame clones and leaves some out. The sample comprises around 420,000 clones, 88% of which are singletons, and 3.6% rests with the top ten. Treatment: about 20 received Ad26.COV2.S at low or high dose, single or two shots; roughly five received placebo; per-sample allocation not given. The investigators took samples on day 63 after the first vaccine or placebo injection. This record comes from a study of Ad26.COV2.S vaccination and SARS-CoV-2 variants. Sequences were derived from peripheral blood, sampled in a trial of Ad26.COV2.S vaccine versus placebo. This clonotype was sampled from a person between 18 and 65 years old who received the Ad26.COV2.S COVID-19 vaccine or a placebo.

The CDR3 protein is CASRDSNTGELFF. In nucleotides, the CDR3 is TGTGCCAGCCGGGACAGTAACACCGGGGAGCTGTTTTTT. The chain employs TRBV28 and TRBJ2-2; 7 bases map to TRBD1. There are 13 residues in the CDR3. The V and J ends lost 8 bases and 2 bases, in that order; junction bases with no gene match: 2. Germline loops: CDR1 MDHEN, CDR2 SYDVKM.